This T cell receptor (beta chain) was recovered during a study of T cell responses to AZD1222 COVID-19 vaccine (dated by TCRdb to the early 2020s). Context from the whole study: A total of 230 to 250 trial participants underwent TCR sequencing, of whom about 210 received two doses of AZD1222 and about 25 received two doses of the MenACWY control vaccine. Trial participants were enrolled into age subgroups of 18-55, 56-69 and 70-plus years, which contained about 150, 27 and 61 TCR-sequenced participants, respectively.

Between the V and J ends, shortened by 6 bases and 0 bases respectively, the junction contains 8 bases. The CDR1 and CDR2 encoded by the germline V gene (reference sequence) are SSHAT and FNYEAQ. Measured from the cysteine to the phenylalanine, the CDR3 is 14 residues long. Here the CDR3 DNA is all that survives: 42 bases in frame from base 1. The study at large found these results: Spike-specific TCR breadth and depth rose significantly after two AZD1222 doses compared with day 0 and with MenACWY recipients. Epitopes outside the regions mutated in the B.1.351 and B.1.1.7 variants were reportedly recognized by nearly half of the unique spike-specific TCRs. Most participants were white British and females outnumbered males, and the authors suggested that clonal diversity may have been underestimated. Conclusions about previously exposed vaccinees are limited because only five or six AZD1222 recipients were SARS-CoV-2 seropositive at baseline. In the small 56-69-year group, the increase in depth fell short of significance, most likely because of low power. The whole spike protein was spanned by vaccine-associated CD4 TCRs, and dominant responses were seen in regions 160-218 and 743-854. Because no day 14 peak-response samples were available, repertoires were characterized only after the peak T cell response.

This specimen's time point label, per the study, means: about 28 days (+/-7) after the second vaccine dose. Because spike-specific TCR depth and breadth did not differ between the two schedules, AZD1222 recipients who got a second dose at roughly 4 weeks were pooled with those who got a second dose at roughly 12 weeks. Vaccinee samples came from UK trials COV001 and COV002, including a single-blind randomized controlled phase 2/3 trial of AZD1222 (ChAdOx1 nCoV-19) in healthy adults. For TCRbeta chain sequencing, PBMC samples were collected from trial participants at day 0 and at day 28 after the second dose. About this clone: Its target antigen remains unknown. The input lacks base qualities; no much larger clone sits a single base away.

The CDR3 regions of human TCRbeta chains were subjected to immunosequencing. The paper's data handling went like this. Repertoire TCRs were matched against a reference library of SARS-CoV-2-specific TCRs generated with the MIRA antigen-specificity platform. Breadth was defined as the fraction of unique TCRs that were SARS-CoV-2-associated, and depth was defined as the fraction of total T cells that were SARS-CoV-2-associated. Using the MIRA data, each spike-specific TCR was mapped to the spike region that the TCR reacts to and placed in a CD4 or CD8 class. Log10-transformed breadth and depth values were compared by one-way ANOVA with Sidak's multiple comparisons tests. The clones in this table, taken by TCRdb from immuneACCESS, are in-frame only. Not every clone is retained; where verified, under half of the shortfall comes from an unresolved V gene, and the cause of the rest is unknown. V and J calls and clone size come straight from that table; D and trimming were deduced from the DNA. This sample comprises more than 80,000 clones, 70% to 90% of them detected only once. Roughly 3.6% of the sample comes from the top ten.

This clonotype was obtained from an adult who received the AZD1222 COVID-19 vaccine. The V and J genes are TRBV7-7 and TRBJ2-2; the D gene identity is not certain. The specimen was peripheral blood, collected 28 days after the second AZD1222 dose. The CDR3 protein is CASSLHPNTGELFF. The nucleotide sequence is TGTGCCAGCAGTCTTCATCCGAACACCGGGGAGCTGTTTTTT. The entire variable domain, with the stretches around the CDR3 drawn from the reference TRBV7-7 and TRBJ2-2 proteins, is GAGVSQSPRYKVTKRGQDVTLRCDPISSHATLYWYQQALGQGPEFLTYFNYEAQPDKSGLPSDRFSAERPEGSISTLTIQRTEQRDSAMYRCASSLHPNTGELFFGEGSRLTVL.